This TCR beta chain was identified during a study of T cells after yellow fever vaccination. CDR3 length equals 15 residues. Germline V gene sequence: CDR1 LGHDT, CDR2 YNNKEL (reference sequence). Trimming removed 5 bases from V and 1 base from J; junction bases left unmatched: 4. Using its own MiXCR run on the 5' RACE reads, TCRdb lists one record per CDR3 protein. The data contain some 150,000 distinct CDR3 sequences, 7% to 10% of them singletons. This clonotype was obtained from a man aged 18 to 29 who received the YFV17D yellow fever vaccine. The J gene is TRBJ2-3, the V gene TRBV3-1; 9 bases map to TRBD1. The starting material was CD8+ T cells sorted from PBMCs, obtained 45 days after the yellow fever booster vaccination. CDR3 protein: CASSGTGIGTDTQYF. The CDR3 region has the DNA TGTGCCAGCAGCGGGACAGGGATCGGCACAGATACGCAGTATTTT.